The clone carrying this T cell receptor (beta chain) was seen more than once but under ten times. These data come from a study of spatial heterogeneity in lung cancer. As for the study in general: Samples were obtained from about 75 donors, all untreated early-stage non-small cell lung cancer patients. When follow-up PBMC samples existed, they were sequenced (at a median of roughly 2 years after resection).

TCRdb reprocessed the 5' RACE reads via MiXCR and lists one record per CDR3 protein. The table has 18,000 or so distinct CDR3 sequences, 9.2% seen once. V lost 8 bases and J lost 5, with 27 bases in between. CDR1 SEHNR and CDR2 FQNEAQ come from the germline V gene (reference sequence). The CDR3 spans 17 residues. Time point indicated: blood at routine non-recurrence follow-up after resection. Sequencing was performed on whole RNA extracted from tumor and nontumor lung tissue, or from frozen PBMC, and the material was left unsorted. This clonotype was obtained from a male donor with early-stage non-small cell lung cancer. The chain links TRBV7-9 to TRBJ2-5; no definite D call. The sample here was PBMCs, taken at follow-up. The CDR3 region is CASRTLPYGRREETQYF. The CDR3 nucleotides are TGTGCCAGCCGAACTTTACCTTATGGCAGGAGAGAGGAGACCCAGTACTTC.